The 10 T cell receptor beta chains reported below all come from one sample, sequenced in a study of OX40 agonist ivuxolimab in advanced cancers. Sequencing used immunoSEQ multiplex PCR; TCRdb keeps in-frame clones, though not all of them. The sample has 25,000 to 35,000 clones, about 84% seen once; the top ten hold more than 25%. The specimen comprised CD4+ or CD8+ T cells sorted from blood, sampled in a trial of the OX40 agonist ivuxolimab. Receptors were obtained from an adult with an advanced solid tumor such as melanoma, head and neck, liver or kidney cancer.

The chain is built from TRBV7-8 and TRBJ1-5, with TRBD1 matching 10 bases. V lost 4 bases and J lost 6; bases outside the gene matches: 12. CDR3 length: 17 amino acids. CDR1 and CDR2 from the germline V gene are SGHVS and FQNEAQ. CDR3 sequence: CASSYRGAGQGFQPQHF. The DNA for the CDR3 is TGTGCCAGCAGCTATAGAGGGGCGGGACAGGGGTTTCAGCCCCAGCATTTT.

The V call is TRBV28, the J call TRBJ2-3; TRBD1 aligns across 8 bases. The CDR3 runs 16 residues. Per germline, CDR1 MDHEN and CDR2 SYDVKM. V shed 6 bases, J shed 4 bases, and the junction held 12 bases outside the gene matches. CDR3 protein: CASRELDRVVADTQYF. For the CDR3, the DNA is TGTGCCAGCAGGGAACTGGACAGGGTCGTGGCAGATACGCAGTATTTT. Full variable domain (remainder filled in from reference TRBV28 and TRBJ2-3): DVKVTQSSRYLVKRTGEKVFLECVQDMDHENMFWYRQDPGLGLRLIYFSYDVKMKEKGDIPEGYSVSREKKERFSLILESASTNQTSMYLCASRELDRVVADTQYFGPGTRLTVL.

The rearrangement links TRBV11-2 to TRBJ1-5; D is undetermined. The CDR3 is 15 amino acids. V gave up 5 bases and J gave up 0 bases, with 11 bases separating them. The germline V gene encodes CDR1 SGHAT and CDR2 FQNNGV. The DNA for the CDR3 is TGTGCCAGCAGCCCCGAGTTTGATAGCAATCAGCCCCAGCATTTT. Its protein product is CASSPEFDSNQPQHF. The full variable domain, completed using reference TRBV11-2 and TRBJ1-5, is EAGVAQSPRYKIIEKRQSVAFWCNPISGHATLYWYQQILGQGPKLLIQFQNNGVVDDSQLPKDRFSAERLKGVDSTLKIQPAKLEDSAVYLCASSPEFDSNQPQHFGDGTRLSIL.

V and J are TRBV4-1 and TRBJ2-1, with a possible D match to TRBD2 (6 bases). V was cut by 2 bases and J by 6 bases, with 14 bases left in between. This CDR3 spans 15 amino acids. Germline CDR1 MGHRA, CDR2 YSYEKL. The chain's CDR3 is CASSQSSSEINEQFF. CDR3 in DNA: TGCGCCAGCAGCCAATCCTCTAGCGAGATCAATGAGCAGTTCTTC.

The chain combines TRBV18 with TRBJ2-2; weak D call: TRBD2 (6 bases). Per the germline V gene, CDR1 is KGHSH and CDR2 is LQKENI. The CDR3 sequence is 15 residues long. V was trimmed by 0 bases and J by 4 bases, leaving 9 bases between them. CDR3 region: CASSPPPSATGELFF. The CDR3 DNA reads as TGTGCCAGCTCACCACCACCTAGCGCCACCGGGGAGCTGTTTTTT.

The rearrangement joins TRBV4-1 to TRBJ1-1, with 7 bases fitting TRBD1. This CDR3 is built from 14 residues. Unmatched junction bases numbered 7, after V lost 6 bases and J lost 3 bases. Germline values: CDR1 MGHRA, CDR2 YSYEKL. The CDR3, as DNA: TGCGCCAGCAGACCCGACAGGGTGGACACTGAAGCTTTCTTT. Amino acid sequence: CASRPDRVDTEAFF.

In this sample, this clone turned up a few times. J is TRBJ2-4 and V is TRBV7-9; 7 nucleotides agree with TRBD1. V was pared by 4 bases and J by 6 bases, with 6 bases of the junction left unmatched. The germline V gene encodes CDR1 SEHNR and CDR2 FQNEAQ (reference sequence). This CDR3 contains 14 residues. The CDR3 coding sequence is TGTGCCAGCAGCTCGGACAGGACGGGAAACATTCAGTACTTC. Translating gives CASSSDRTGNIQYF.

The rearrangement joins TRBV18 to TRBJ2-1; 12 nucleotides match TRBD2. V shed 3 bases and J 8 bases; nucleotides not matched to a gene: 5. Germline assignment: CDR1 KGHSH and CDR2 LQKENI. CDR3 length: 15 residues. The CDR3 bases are TGTGCCAGCTCACCGACTAGCGGGAGTGGGGATGAGCAGTTCTTC. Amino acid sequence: CASSPTSGSGDEQFF.

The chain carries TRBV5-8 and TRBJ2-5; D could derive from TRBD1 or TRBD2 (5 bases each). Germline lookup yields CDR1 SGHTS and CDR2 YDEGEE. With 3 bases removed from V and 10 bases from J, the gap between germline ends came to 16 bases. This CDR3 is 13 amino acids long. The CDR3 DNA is TGTGCCAGCAGCTCCCTCCCCAGGGCGGGCCAGTACTTC. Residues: CASSSLPRAGQYF.

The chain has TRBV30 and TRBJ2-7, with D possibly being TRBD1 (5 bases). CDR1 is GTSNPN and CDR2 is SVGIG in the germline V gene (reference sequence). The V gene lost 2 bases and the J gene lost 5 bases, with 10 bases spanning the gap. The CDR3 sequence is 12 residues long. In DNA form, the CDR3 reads TGTGCCTGGAGTTCACAGGCCGACGAGCAGTACTTC. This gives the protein CAWSSQADEQYF.